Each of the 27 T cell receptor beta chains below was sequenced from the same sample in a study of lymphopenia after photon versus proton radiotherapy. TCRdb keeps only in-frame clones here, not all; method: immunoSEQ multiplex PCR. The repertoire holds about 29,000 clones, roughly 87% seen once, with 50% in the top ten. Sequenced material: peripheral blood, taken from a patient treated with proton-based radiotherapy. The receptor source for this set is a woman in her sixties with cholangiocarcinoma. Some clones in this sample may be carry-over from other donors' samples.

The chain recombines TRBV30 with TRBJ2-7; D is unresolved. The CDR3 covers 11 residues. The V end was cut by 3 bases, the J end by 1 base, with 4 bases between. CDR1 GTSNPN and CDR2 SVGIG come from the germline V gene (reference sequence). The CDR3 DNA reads TGTGCCTGGAGCCCGTCCTACGAGCAGTACTTC. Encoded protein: CAWSPSYEQYF. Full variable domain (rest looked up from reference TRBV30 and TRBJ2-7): SQTIHQWPATLVQPVGSPLSLECTVEGTSNPNLYWYRQAAGRGLQLLFYSVGIGQISSEVPQNLSASRPQDRQFILSSKKLLLSDSGFYLCAWSPSYEQYFGPGTRLTVT.

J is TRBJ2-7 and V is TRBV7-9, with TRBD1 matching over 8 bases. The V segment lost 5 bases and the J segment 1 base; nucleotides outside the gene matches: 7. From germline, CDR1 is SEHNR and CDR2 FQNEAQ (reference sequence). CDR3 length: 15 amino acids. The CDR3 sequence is CASSHDRGQSYEQYF. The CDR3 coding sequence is TGTGCCAGCAGCCACGACAGGGGCCAGTCCTACGAGCAGTACTTC.

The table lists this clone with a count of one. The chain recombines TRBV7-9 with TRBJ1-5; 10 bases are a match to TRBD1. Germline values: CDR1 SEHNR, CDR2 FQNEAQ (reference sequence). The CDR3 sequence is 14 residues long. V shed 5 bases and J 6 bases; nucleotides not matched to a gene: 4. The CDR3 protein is CASSAGTGVQPQHF. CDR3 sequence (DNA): TGTGCCAGCAGCGCCGGGACAGGGGTTCAGCCCCAGCATTTT. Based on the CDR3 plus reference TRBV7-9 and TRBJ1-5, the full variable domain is DTGVSQNPRHKITKRGQNVTFRCDPISEHNRLYWYRQTLGQGPEFLTYFQNEAQLEKSRLLSDRFSAERPKGSFSTLEIQRTEQGDSAMYLCASSAGTGVQPQHFGDGTRLSIL.

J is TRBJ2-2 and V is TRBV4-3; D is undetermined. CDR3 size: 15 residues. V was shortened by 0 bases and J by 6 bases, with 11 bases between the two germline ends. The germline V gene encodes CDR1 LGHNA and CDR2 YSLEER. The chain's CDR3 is CASSQDLSIAGELFF. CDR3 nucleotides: TGCGCCAGCAGCCAAGATCTCTCGATCGCCGGGGAGCTGTTTTTT.

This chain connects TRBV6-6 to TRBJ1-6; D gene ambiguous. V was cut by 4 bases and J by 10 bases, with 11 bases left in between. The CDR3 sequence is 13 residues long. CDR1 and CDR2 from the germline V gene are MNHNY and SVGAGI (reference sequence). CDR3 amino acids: CASSSDLISPLHF. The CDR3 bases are TGTGCCAGCAGTTCCGACCTGATATCACCCCTCCACTTT.

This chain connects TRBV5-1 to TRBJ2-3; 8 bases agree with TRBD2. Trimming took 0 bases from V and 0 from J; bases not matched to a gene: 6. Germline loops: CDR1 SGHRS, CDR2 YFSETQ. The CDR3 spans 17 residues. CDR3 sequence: CASSLVPLAGSTDTQYF. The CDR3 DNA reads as TGCGCCAGCAGCTTGGTGCCGTTAGCGGGGAGCACAGATACGCAGTATTTT.

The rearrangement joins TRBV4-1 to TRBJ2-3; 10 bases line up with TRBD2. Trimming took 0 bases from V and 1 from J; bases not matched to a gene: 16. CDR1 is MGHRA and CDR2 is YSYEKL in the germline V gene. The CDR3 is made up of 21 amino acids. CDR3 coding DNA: TGCGCCAGCAGCCAAGATTTCGAGCCTAGCGGGAGAATTTCTGGCACAGATACGCAGTATTTT. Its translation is CASSQDFEPSGRISGTDTQYF.

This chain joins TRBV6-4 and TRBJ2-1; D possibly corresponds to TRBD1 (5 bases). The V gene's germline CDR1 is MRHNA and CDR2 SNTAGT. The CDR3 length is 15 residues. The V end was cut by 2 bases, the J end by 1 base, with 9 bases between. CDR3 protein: CASSDGAGSYNEQFF. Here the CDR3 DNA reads TGTGCCAGCAGTGACGGAGCAGGGTCCTACAATGAGCAGTTCTTC.

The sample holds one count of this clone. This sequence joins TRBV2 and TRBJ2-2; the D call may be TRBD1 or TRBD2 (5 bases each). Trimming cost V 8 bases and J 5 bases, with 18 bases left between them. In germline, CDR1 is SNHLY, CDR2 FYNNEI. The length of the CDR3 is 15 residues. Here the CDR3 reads CASAALRGDTGELFF. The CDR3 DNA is TGTGCCAGCGCTGCCTTGAGGGGAGATACCGGGGAGCTGTTTTTT.

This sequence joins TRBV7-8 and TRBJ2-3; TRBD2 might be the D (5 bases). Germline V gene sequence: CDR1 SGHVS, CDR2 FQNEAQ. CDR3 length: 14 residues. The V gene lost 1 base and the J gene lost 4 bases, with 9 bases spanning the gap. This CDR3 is CASSLGGASDTQYF. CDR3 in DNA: TGTGCCAGCAGCTTAGGGGGAGCCTCAGATACGCAGTATTTT.

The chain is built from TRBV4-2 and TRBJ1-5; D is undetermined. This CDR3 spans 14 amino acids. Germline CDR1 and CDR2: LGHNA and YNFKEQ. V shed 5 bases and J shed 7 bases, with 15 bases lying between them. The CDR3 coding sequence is TGTGCCAGCAGCGAACCCAGTGGTCAGCAGCCCCAGCATTTT. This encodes CASSEPSGQQPQHF.

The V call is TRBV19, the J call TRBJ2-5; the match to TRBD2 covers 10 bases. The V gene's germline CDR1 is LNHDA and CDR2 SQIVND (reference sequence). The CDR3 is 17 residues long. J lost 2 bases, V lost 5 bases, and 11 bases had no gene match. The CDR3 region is CASSPATLAGAQETQYF. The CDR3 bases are TGTGCCAGTAGTCCCGCTACCCTAGCGGGGGCTCAAGAGACCCAGTACTTC.

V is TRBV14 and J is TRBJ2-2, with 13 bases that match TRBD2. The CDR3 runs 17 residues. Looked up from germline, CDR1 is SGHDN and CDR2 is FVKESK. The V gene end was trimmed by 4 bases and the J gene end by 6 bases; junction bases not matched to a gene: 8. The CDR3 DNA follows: TGTGCCAGCAGCCCCCAAAGAGGACTAGCGGGAGCCGGGGAGCTGTTTTTT. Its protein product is CASSPQRGLAGAGELFF.

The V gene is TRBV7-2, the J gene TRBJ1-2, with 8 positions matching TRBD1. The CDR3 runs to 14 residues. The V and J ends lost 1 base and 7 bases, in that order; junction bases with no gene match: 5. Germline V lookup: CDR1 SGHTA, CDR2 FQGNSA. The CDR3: CASSLGSGGSGYTF. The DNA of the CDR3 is TGTGCCAGCAGCTTAGGGTCAGGGGGCTCTGGCTACACCTTC. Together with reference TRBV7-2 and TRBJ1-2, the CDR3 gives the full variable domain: GAGVSQSPSNKVTEKGKDVELRCDPISGHTALYWYRQSLGQGLEFLIYFQGNSAPDKSGLPSDRFSAERTGGSVSTLTIQRTQQEDSAVYLCASSLGSGGSGYTFGSGTRLTVV.

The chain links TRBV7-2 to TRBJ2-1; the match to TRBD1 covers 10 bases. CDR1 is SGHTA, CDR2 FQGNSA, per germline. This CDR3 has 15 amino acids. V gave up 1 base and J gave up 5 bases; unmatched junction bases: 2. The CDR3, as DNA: TGTGCCAGCAGCTTAGGGGACAGGGGTGACAATGAGCAGTTCTTC. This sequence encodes CASSLGDRGDNEQFF.

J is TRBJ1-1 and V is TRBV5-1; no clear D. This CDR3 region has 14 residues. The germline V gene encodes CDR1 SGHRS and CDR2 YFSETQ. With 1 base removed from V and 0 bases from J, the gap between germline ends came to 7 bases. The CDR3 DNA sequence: TGCGCCAGCAGCTTGTGGGGAGTGAACACTGAAGCTTTCTTT. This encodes CASSLWGVNTEAFF. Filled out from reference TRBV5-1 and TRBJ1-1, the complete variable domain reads KAGVTQTPRYLIKTRGQQVTLSCSPISGHRSVSWYQQTPGQGLQFLFEYFSETQRNKGNFPGRFSGRQFSNSRSEMNVSTLELGDSALYLCASSLWGVNTEAFFGQGTRLTVV.

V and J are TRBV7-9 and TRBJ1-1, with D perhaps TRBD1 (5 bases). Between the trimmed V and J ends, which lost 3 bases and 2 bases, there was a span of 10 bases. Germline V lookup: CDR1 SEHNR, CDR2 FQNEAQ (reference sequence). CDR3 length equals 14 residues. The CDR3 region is CASSFRVGNTEAFF. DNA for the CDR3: TGTGCCAGCAGCTTCAGGGTTGGTAACACTGAAGCTTTCTTT.

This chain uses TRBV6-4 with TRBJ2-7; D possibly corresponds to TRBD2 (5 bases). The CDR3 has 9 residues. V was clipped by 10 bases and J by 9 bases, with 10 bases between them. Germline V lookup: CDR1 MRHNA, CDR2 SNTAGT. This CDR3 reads CAIPRGQYF. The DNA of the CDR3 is TGTGCCATCCCACGGGGGCAGTACTTC.

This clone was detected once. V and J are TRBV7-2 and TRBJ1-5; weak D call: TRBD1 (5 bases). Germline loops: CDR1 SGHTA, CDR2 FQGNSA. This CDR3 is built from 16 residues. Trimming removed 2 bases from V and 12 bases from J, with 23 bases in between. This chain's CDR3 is CASSLKGLQPWGFQHF. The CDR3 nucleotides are TGTGCCAGCAGCTTAAAGGGTCTTCAGCCGTGGGGGTTCCAGCATTTT.

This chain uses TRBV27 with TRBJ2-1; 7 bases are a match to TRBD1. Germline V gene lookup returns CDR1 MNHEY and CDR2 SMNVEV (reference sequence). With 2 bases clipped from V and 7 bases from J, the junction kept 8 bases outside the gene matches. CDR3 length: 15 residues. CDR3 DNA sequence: TGTGCCAGCAGTTTAATACGAGGGGGCCGGAATGAGCAGTTCTTC. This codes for CASSLIRGGRNEQFF.

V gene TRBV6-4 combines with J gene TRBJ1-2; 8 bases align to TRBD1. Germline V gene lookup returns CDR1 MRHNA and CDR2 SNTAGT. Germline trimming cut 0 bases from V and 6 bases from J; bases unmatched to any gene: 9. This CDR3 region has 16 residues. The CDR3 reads CASSDSTRTGFDGYTF. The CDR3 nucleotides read TGTGCCAGCAGTGACTCTACTAGGACAGGGTTCGATGGCTACACCTTC.

The CDR3 sequence: CASSGTDNSPLHF. CDR3 coding DNA: TGTGCCAGCAGTGGGACGGACAATTCACCCCTCCACTTT. V usage is TRBV6-6 and J usage is TRBJ1-6, with a tentative D call TRBD1 (5 bases). Trimming pared 5 bases from V and 7 bases from J, leaving 9 bases between. CDR1 and CDR2 from the germline V gene are MNHNY and SVGAGI (reference sequence). This CDR3 is 13 amino acids long.

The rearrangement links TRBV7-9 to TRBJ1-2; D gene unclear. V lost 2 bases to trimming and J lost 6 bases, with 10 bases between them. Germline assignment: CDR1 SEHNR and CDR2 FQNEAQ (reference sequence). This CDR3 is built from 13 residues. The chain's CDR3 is CASSLSSPNGYTF. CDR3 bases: TGTGCCAGCAGCTTAAGTTCTCCCAATGGCTACACCTTC.

The CDR3 reads CASSFYAQNTEAFF. DNA of the CDR3: TGCGCCAGCAGCTTTTATGCCCAGAACACTGAAGCTTTCTTT. The chain recombines TRBV5-1 with TRBJ1-1; D is unclear. The CDR3 extends over 14 amino acids. Trimming shortened V by 2 bases and J by 1 base, and 9 bases separated the two germline ends. The germline V gene has CDR1 SGHRS and CDR2 YFSETQ. Based on the CDR3 plus reference TRBV5-1 and TRBJ1-1, the full variable domain is KAGVTQTPRYLIKTRGQQVTLSCSPISGHRSVSWYQQTPGQGLQFLFEYFSETQRNKGNFPGRFSGRQFSNSRSEMNVSTLELGDSALYLCASSFYAQNTEAFFGQGTRLTVV.

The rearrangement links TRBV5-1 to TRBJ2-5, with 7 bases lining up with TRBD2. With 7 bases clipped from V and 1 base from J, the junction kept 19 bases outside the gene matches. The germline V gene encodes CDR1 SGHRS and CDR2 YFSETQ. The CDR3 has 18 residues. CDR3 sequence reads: CASALRSGGHTGQETQYF. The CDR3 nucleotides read TGCGCCAGCGCCCTTAGATCGGGAGGCCATACCGGCCAAGAGACCCAGTACTTC.

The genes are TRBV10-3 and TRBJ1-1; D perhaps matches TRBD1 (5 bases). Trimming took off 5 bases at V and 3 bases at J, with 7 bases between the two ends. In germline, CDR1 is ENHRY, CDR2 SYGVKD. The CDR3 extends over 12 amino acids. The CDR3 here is CAISRRDTEAFF. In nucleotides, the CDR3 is TGTGCCATCAGTCGCAGGGACACTGAAGCTTTCTTT.

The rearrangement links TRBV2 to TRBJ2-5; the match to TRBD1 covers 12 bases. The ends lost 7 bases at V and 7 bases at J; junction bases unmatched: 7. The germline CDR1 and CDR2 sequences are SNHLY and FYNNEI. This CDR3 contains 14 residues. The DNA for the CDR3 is TGTGCCAGCAAGGGGACAGGGGGCTTCGGGACCCAGTACTTC. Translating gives CASKGTGGFGTQYF.